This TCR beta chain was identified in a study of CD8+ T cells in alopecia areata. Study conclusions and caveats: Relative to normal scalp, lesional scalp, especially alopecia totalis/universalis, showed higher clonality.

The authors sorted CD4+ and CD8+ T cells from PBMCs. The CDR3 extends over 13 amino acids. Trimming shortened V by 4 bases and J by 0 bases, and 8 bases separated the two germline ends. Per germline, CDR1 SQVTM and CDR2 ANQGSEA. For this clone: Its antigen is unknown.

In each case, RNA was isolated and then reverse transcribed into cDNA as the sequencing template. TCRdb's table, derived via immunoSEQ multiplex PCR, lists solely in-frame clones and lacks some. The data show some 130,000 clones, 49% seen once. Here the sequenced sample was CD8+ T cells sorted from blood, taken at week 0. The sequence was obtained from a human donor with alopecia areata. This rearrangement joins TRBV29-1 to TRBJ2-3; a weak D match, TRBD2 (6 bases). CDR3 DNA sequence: TGCAGCGTTGGGGGGACTAGCACAGATACGCAGTATTTT. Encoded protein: CSVGGTSTDTQYF.